The present T cell receptor beta chain was sequenced within a study of T cell repertoires in cytomegalovirus infection (dated by TCRdb to between 2018 and 2021). Looking at the study overall: The peptide stimulations were aimed at well-studied HLA-B-restricted epitopes as well as recently identified HLA-C-restricted CMV epitopes, whose presentation resists viral immunomodulation. Donor HLA type was relevant to the analysis, because carriage of CMV infection together with the matching HLA type was indicated by public TCR beta signatures.

On the study overall, not on this receptor specifically: In both this cohort and an independent cohort of 300 to 450 donors, the cumulative frequency of public TCR beta family members distinguished carriers of CMV infection plus the relevant HLA type. The ex vivo response was dominated by HLA-C-restricted CMV-specific TCR beta clonotypes, which also provided the single most frequent clonotype in two of eight donors.

Sequencing used an Illumina HiSeq 1500. The raw public reads went through TCRdb reprocessing: fastp at Q25, MiXCR clone calling, in-frame beta chains kept. Every distinct CDR3 protein forms one entry, paired with its most common genes and DNA. For this sample there are around 900,000 distinct CDR3 sequences; roughly 30% appear just once. The leading ten clones occupy roughly an eighth of the sample. Concerning this clonotype: Which antigen it targets is not known. No much larger clone is present one base from it, and per-base qualities are unavailable.

A distance of 14 bases separates the germline ends of V and J, which lose 3 bases and 2 bases respectively. CDR1 and CDR2 (DFQATT, SNEGSKA) derive from the germline V gene (reference sequence). Counted from cysteine to phenylalanine, this CDR3 has 16 amino acids. Only the CDR3 portion is preserved as DNA: 48 bases, with reading frame beginning at the first base. The treatment or condition label for this specimen denotes: in vitro stimulation with specific CMV peptide epitopes to enrich CMV-specific T cells. Sample: cultured CD8+ T cells from PBMCs, taken from culture after CMV antigen stimulation. The clonotype was recovered from a human donor in good health (CMV status not recorded). Some clones in this sample may be carry-over from other donors' samples. The sequence links TRBV20-1 to TRBJ2-6; the D segment might be TRBD1 or TRBD2, since each matches 6 bases. CDR3 reads: CSASSLGGTGANVLTF. The DNA sequence is given as TGCAGTGCTAGTTCTCTGGGGGGCACTGGGGCCAACGTCCTGACTTTC.